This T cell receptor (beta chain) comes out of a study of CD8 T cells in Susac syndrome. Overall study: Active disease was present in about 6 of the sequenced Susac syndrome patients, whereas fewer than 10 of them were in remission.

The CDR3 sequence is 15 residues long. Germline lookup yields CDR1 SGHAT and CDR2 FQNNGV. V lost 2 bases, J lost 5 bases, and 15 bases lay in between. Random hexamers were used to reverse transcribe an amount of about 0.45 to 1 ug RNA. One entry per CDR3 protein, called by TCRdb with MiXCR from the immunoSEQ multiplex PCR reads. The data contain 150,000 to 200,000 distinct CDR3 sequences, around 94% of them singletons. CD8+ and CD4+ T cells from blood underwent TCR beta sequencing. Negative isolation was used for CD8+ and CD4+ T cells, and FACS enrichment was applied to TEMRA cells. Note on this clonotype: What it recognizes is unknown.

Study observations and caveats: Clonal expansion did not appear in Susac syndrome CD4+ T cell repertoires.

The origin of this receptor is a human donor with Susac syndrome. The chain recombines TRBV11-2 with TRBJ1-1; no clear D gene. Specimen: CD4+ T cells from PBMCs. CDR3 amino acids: CASSLHARAATEAFF. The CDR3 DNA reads TGTGCCAGCAGCTTACATGCCCGGGCGGCAACTGAAGCTTTCTTT.